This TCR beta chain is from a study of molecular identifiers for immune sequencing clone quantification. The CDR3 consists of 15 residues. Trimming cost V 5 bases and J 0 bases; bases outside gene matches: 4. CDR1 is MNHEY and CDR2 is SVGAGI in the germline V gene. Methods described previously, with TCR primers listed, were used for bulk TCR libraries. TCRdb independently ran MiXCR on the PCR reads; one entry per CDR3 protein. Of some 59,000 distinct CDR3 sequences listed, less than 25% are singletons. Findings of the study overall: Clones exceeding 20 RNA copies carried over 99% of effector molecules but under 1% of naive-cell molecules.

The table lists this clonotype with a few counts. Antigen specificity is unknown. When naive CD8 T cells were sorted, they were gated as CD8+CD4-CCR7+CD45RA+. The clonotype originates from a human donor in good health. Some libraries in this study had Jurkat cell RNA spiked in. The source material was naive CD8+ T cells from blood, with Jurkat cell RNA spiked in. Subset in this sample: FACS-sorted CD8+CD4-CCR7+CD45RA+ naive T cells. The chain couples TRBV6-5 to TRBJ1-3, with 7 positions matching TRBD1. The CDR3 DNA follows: TGTGCCAGCAGTGCACAGGGGAACTCTGGAAACACCATATATTTT. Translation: CASSAQGNSGNTIYF.